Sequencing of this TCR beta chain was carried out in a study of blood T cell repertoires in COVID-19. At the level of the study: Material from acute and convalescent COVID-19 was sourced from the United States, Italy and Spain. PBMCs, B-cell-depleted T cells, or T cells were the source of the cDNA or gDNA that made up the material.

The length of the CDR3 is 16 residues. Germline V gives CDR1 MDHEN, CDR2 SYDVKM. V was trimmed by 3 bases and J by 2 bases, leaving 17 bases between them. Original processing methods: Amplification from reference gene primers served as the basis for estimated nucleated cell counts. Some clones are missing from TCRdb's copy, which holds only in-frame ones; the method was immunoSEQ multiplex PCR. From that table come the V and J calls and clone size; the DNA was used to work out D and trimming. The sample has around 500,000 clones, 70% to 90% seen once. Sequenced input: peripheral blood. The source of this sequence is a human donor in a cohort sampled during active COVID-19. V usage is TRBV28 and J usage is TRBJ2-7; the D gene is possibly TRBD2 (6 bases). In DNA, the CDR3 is TGTGCCAGCAGTTTTCCGGGTCATGGGGGGACCTACGAGCAGTACTTC. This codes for CASSFPGHGGTYEQYF. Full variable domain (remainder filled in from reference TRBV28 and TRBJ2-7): DVKVTQSSRYLVKRTGEKVFLECVQDMDHENMFWYRQDPGLGLRLIYFSYDVKMKEKGDIPEGYSVSREKKERFSLILESASTNQTSMYLCASSFPGHGGTYEQYFGPGTRLTVT.